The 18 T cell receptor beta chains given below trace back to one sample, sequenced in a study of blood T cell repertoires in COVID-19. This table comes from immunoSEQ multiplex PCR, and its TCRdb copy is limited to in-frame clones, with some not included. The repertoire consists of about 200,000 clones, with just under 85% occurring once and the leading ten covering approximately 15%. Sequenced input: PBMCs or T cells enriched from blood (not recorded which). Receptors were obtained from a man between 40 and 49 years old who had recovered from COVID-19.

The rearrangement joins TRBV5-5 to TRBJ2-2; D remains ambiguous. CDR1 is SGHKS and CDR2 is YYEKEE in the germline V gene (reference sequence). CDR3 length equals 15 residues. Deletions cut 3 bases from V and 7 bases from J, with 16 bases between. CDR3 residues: CASSYTTKADGELFF. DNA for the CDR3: TGTGCCAGCAGCTACACCACGAAGGCGGACGGGGAGCTGTTTTTT.

The CDR3 spells CATILEAGIEAFF. The DNA of the CDR3 is TGTGCCACCATCCTTGAAGCAGGAATTGAAGCTTTCTTT. V is TRBV2 and J is TRBJ1-1; no clear D. CDR1 and CDR2 (germline): SNHLY, FYNNEI. The CDR3 is made up of 13 amino acids. Trimming pared 10 bases from V and 7 bases from J, leaving 19 bases between.

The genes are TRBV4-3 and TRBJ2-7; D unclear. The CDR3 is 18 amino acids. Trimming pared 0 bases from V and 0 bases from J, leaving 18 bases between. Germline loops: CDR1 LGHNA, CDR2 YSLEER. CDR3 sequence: CASSQDSRWPSSSYEQYF. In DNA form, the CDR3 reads TGCGCCAGCAGCCAAGACAGTCGGTGGCCTTCTAGCTCCTACGAGCAGTACTTC.

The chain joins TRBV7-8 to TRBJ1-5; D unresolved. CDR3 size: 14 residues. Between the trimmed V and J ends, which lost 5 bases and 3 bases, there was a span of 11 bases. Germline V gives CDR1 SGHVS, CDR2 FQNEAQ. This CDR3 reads CASSPVSYNQPQHF. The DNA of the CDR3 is TGTGCCAGCAGCCCCGTCTCCTACAATCAGCCCCAGCATTTT.

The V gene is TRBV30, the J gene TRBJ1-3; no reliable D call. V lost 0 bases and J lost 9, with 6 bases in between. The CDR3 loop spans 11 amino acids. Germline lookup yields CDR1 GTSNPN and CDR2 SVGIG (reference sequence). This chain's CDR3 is CAWSVRGTIYF. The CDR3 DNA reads TGTGCCTGGAGTGTCCGCGGCACCATATATTTT.

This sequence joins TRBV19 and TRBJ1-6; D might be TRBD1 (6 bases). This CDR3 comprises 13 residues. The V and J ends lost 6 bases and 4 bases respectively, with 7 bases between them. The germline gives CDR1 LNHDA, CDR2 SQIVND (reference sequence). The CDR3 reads CASRDSYNSPLHF. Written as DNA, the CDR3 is TGTGCCAGTAGGGACAGTTATAATTCACCCCTCCACTTT.

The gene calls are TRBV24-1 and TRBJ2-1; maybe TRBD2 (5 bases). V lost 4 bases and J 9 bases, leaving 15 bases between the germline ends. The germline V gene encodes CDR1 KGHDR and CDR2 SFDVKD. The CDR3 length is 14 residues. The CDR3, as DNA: TGTGCCACCAGTGACAGGACTTCGGTTCCTGAGCAGTTCTTC. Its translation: CATSDRTSVPEQFF.

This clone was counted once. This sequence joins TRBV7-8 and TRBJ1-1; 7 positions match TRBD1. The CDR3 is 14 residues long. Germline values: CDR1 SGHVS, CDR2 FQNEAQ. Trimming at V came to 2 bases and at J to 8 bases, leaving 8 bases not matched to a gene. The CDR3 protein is CASSLRVEGQEAFF. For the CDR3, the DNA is TGTGCCAGCAGCTTAAGGGTTGAGGGACAGGAAGCTTTCTTT. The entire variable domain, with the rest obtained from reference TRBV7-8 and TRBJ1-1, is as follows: GAGVSQSPRYKVAKRGQDVALRCDPISGHVSLFWYQQALGQGPEFLTYFQNEAQLDKSGLPSDRFFAERPEGSVSTLKIQRTQQEDSAVYLCASSLRVEGQEAFFGQGTRLTVV.

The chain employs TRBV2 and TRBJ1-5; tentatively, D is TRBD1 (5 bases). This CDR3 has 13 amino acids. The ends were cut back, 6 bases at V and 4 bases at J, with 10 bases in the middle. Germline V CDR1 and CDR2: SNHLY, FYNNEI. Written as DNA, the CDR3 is TGTGCCAGCAGGTGGGGGGGTAATCAGCCCCAGCATTTT. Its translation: CASRWGGNQPQHF.

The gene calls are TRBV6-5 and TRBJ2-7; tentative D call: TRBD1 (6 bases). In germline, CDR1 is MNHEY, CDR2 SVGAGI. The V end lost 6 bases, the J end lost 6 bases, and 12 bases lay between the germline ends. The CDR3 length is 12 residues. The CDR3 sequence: CASSTRGSEQYF. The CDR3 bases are TGTGCCAGCAGCACCAGGGGTAGCGAGCAGTACTTC.

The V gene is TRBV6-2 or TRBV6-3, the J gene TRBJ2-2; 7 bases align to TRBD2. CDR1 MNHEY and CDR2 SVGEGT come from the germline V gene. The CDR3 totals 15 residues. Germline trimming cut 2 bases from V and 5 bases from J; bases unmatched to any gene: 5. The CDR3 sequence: CASSYRGAGTGELFF. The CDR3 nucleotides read TGTGCCAGCAGTTACCGCGGAGCGGGGACCGGGGAGCTGTTTTTT.

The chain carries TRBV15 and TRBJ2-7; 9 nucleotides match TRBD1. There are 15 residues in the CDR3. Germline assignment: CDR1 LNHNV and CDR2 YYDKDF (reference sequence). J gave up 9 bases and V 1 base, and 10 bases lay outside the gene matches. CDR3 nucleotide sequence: TGTGCCACCAGCAGAGGAACAGGGGGCATTCTACGGCAGTACTTC. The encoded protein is CATSRGTGGILRQYF.

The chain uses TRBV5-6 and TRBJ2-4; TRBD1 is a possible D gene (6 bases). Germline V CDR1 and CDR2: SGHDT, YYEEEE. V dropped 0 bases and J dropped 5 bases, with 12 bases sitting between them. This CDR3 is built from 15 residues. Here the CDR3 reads CASSLVVRGENIQYF. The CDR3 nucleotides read TGTGCCAGCAGCTTGGTAGTCAGGGGAGAAAACATTCAGTACTTC. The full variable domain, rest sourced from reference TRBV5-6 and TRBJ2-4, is DAGVTQSPTHLIKTRGQQVTLRCSPKSGHDTVSWYQQALGQGPQFIFQYYEEEERQRGNFPDRFSGHQFPNYSSELNVNALLLGDSALYLCASSLVVRGENIQYFGAGTRLSVL.

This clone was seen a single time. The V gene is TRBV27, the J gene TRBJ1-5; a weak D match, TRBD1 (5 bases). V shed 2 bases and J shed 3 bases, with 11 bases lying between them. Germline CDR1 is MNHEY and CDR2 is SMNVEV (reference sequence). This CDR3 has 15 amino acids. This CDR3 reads CASSLRSGVNQPQHF. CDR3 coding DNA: TGTGCCAGCAGTTTACGGTCGGGGGTCAATCAGCCCCAGCATTTT.

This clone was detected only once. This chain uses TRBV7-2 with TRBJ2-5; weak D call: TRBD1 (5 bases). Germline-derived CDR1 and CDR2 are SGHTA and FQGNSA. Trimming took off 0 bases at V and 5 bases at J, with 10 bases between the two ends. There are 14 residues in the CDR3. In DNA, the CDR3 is TGTGCCAGCAGCTTAGCGGGGCAGAGGGAGACCCAGTACTTC. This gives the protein CASSLAGQRETQYF.

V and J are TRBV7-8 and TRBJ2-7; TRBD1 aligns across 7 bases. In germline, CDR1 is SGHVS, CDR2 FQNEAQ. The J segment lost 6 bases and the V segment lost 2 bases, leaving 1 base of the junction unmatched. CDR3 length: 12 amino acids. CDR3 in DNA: TGTGCCAGCAGCTTAAGGGGGCCCGAGCAGTACTTC. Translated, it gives CASSLRGPEQYF.

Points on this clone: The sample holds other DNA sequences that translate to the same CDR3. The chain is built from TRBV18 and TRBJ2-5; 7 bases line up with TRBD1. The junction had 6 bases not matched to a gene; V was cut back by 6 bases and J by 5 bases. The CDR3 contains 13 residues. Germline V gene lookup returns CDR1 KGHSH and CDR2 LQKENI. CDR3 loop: CASSPDREETQYF. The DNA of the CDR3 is TGTGCCAGCTCCCCCGACAGGGAGGAGACCCAGTACTTC.

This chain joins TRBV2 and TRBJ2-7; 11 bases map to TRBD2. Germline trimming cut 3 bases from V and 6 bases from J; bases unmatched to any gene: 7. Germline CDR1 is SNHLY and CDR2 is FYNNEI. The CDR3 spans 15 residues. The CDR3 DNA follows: TGTGCCAGCAGTGATGTCGCTAGCGGGAGGAGCGAGCAGTACTTC. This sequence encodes CASSDVASGRSEQYF.